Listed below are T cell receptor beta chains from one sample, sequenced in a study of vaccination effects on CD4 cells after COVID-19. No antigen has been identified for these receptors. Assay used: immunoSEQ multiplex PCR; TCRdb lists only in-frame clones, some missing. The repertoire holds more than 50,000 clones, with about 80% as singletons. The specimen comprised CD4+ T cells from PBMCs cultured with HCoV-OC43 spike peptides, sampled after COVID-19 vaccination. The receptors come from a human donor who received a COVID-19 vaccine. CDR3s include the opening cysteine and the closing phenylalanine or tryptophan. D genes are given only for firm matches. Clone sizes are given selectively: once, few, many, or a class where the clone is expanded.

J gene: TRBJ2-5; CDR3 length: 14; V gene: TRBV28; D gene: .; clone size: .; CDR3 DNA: TGTGCCAGCAGTTCCGGCTACGGGGCAGAGACCCAGTACTTC; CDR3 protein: CASSSGYGAETQYF
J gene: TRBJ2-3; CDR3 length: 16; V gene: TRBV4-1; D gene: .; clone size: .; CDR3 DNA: TGCGCCAGCAGCCAATTTGCTGCCCCAGGCACAGATACGCAGTATTTT; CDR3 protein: CASSQFAAPGTDTQYF
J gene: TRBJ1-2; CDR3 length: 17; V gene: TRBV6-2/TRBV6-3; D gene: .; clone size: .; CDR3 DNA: TGTGCCAGCAGTGACCGAGGCGGCAGGCCCTCTAACTATGGCTACACCTTC; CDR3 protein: CASSDRGGRPSNYGYTF
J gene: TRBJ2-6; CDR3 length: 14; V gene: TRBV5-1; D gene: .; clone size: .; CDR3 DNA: TGCGCCAGCAGCTCGGGCTCTGGGGCCAACGTCCTGACTTTC; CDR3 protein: CASSSGSGANVLTF
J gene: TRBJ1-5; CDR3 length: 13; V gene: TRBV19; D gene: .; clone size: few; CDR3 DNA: TGTGCCAGTAGCCCACTTAGCAATCAGCCCCAGCATTTT; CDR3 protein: CASSPLSNQPQHF
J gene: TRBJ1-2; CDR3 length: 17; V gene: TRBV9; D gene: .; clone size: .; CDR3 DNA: TGTGCCAGCAGCCCAACCGTCGGCTACAGGGACGACTATGGCTACACCTTC; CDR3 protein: CASSPTVGYRDDYGYTF
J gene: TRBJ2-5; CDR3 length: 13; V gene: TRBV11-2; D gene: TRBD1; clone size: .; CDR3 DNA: TGTGCCAGCAGCCTTAGACAGGGGTGGACCCAGTACTTC; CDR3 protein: CASSLRQGWTQYF
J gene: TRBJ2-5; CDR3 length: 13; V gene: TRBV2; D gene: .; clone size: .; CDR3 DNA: TGTGCCAGCAGGCCGAGTATTGGGGAGACCCAGTACTTC; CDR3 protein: CASRPSIGETQYF
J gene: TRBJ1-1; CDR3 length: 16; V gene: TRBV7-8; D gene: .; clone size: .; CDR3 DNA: TGTGCCAGCAGCTTAGGTGTTGGAGGGACGAACACTGAAGCTTTCTTT; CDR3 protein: CASSLGVGGTNTEAFF
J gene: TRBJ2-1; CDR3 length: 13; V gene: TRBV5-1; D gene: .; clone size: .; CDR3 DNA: TGCGCCAGCAGCTTGGGGAGGGTAAATGAGCAGTTCTTC; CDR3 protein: CASSLGRVNEQFF
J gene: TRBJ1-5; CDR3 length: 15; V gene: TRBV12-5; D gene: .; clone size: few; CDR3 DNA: TGTGCTAGTGGTTTGGCCGAGGGGCGAGGGCAGCCCCAGCATTTT; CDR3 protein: CASGLAEGRGQPQHF
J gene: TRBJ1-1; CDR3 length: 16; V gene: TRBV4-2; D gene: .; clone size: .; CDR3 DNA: TGTGCCAGCAGCCAAGATTCAGACAGTTTGAACACTGAAGCTTTCTTT; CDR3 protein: CASSQDSDSLNTEAFF
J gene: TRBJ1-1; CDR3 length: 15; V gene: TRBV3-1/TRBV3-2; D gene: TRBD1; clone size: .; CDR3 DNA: TGTGCCAGCAGCCCAGGACAGGGGGCGATCACTGAAGCTTTCTTT; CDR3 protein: CASSPGQGAITEAFF
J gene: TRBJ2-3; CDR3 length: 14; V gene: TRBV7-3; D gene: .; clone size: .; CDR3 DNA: TGTGCCAGCAGCTTGGGTCAAATCACAGATACGCAGTATTTT; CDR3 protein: CASSLGQITDTQYF
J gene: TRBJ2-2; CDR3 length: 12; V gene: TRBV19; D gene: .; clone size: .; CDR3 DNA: TGTGCCAGTATGTCCTACACCGGGGAGCTGTTTTTT; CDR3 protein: CASMSYTGELFF
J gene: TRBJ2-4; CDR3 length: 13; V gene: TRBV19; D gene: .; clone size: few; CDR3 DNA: TGTGCCAGTAGTATAACAGGGAGTGACATTCAGTACTTC; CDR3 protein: CASSITGSDIQYF
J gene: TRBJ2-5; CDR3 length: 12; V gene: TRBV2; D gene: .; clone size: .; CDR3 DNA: TGTGCCAGCAGTGAATTCCAAGAGACCCAGTACTTC; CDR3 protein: CASSEFQETQYF
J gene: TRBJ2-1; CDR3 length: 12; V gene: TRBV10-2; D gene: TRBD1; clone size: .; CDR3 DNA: TGCGCCAGCAGCCTACAGGGGAATGAGCAGTTCTTC; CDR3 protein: CASSLQGNEQFF
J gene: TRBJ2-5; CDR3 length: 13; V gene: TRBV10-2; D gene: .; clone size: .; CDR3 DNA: TGCGCCAGCAGTTCCGCCGGAGGGGAGACCCAGTACTTC; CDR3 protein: CASSSAGGETQYF
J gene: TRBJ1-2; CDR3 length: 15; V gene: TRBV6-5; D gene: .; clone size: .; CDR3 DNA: TGTGCCAGCAGTTACTCGCTTCACGCTAACTATGGCTACACCTTC; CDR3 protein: CASSYSLHANYGYTF
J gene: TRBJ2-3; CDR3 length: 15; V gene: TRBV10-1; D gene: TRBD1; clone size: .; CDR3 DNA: TGCGCCAGCAGTGACCCGGGACAGAACACAGATACGCAGTATTTT; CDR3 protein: CASSDPGQNTDTQYF
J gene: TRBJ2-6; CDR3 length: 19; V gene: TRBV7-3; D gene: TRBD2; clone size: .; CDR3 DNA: TGTGCCAGCAGCTTAAATCGGGAGGTTGGGAGCTCTGGGGCCAACGTCCTGACTTTC; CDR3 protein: CASSLNREVGSSGANVLTF
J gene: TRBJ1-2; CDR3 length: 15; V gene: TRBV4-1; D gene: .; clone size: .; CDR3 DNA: TGCGCCAGCAGCCAAGGGGTCGGGCTTAACTATGGCTACACCTTC; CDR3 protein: CASSQGVGLNYGYTF
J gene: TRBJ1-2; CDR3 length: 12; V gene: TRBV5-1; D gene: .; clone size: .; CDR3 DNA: TGCGCCAGCAGCTTCGAGGGAACCGGCTACACCTTC; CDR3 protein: CASSFEGTGYTF
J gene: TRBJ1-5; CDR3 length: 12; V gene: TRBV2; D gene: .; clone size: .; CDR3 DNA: TGTGCCAGCAGTGGGAGCAATCAGCCCCAGCATTTT; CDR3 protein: CASSGSNQPQHF
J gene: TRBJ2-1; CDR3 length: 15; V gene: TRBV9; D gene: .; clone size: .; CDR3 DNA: TGTGCCAGCAGCGTAGGCCCCAGGGGTGAGAATGAGCAGTTCTTC; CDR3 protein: CASSVGPRGENEQFF
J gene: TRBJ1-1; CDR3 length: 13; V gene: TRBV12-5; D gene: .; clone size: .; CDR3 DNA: TGTGCTAGTGGTTTGCTGGGGTACACTGAAGCTTTCTTT; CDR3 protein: CASGLLGYTEAFF
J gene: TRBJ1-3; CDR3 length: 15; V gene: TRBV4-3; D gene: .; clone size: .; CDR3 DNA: TGCGCCAGCAGCCAAGCTCAGGTTCAGGCGGACACCATATATTTT; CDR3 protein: CASSQAQVQADTIYF
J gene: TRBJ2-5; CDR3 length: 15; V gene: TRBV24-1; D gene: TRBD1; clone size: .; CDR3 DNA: TGTGCCACCAGTGATTTGGCAGGGGGCTGGGAGACCCAGTACTTC; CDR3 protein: CATSDLAGGWETQYF
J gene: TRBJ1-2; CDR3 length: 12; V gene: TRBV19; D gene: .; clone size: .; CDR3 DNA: TGTGCCAGTAGTGAGAGAAAAGCTGGCTACACCTTC; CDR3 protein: CASSERKAGYTF
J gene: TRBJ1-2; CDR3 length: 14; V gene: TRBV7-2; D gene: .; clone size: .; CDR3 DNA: TGTGCCAGCAGCCGGATGAGGGGGGCGGATGGCTACACCTTC; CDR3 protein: CASSRMRGADGYTF
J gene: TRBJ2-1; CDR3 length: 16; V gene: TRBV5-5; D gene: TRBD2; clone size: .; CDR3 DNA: TGTGCCAGCAGCCCGGGACTAGCGGGGGGGCAGAGTGAGCAGTTCTTC; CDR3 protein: CASSPGLAGGQSEQFF
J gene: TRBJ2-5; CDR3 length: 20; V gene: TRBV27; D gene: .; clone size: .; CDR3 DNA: TGTGCCAGCAGTCTATACCGAACCCCGACAGAGGGAAGGGAGCGAGAGACCCAGTACTTC; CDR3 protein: CASSLYRTPTEGRERETQYF
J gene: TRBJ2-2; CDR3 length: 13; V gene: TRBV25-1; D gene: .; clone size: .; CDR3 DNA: TGTGCCAGCAGTCCTTCCGGGTCCGGGGAGCTGTTTTTT; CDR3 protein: CASSPSGSGELFF
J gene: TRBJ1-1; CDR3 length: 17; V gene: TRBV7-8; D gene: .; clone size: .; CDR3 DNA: TGTGCCAGCAGCTTAGACCGGGTAGTTCCCATGAACACTGAAGCTTTCTTT; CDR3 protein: CASSLDRVVPMNTEAFF